A selection of T cell receptor beta chains follows, all from one sample in a study of T cells in Graves' hyperthyroidism and ophthalmopathy. TCRdb processed the multiplex PCR reads anew with MiXCR; each CDR3 protein has one entry. The sample yields hundreds of thousands of distinct CDR3 sequences, approximately 14% seen once. What was sequenced was blood. The receptors derive from a man younger than 35 with Graves' ophthalmopathy. CDR3s include the opening cysteine and the closing phenylalanine or tryptophan. The D gene is left open where the match is weak. The size of a clone is reported for some rows only, either as once, few or many, or as a class for expanded clones.

15	TRBV2	TRBD1	TRBJ2-7	many	TGTGCCAGCAGTCCAACAGGGGTTCGAATTTACGAGCAGTACTTC	CASSPTGVRIYEQYF
14	TRBV12-3/TRBV12-4	TRBD1	TRBJ2-5	many	TGTGCCAGCAGTTCCGAACAGGGGACAGAGACCCAGTACTTC	CASSSEQGTETQYF
16	TRBV19	TRBD2	TRBJ2-3	few	TGTGCCAGTAGGCTCTCCGGGACTAGCTTAGCAGATACGCAGTATTTT	CASRLSGTSLADTQYF
15	TRBV6-1	TRBD1	TRBJ1-3	few	TGTGCCAGCAGCCTGGACAGGCAGGGCCGTGACACCATATATTTT	CASSLDRQGRDTIYF
14	TRBV29-1	-	TRBJ1-2	many	TGCAGCGTTGAAGCTGGAACAGGGATCTATGGCTACACCTTC	CSVEAGTGIYGYTF
16	TRBV20-1	-	TRBJ1-2	-	TGCAGTGCTAGAGATATGGCGCCAGGAGCTAACTATGGCTACACCTTC	CSARDMAPGANYGYTF
14	TRBV27	-	TRBJ1-4	many	TGTGCCAGCAGCCAAGTTGGGGCTAATGAAAAACTGTTTTTT	CASSQVGANEKLFF
15	TRBV18	-	TRBJ2-7	many	TGTGCCAGCTCACCACCGGGGTCAGGGGCCTACGAGCAGTACTTC	CASSPPGSGAYEQYF
13	TRBV27	-	TRBJ1-2	-	TGTGCCAGCAGTTTAGGCAAATACTATGGCTACACCTTC	CASSLGKYYGYTF
14	TRBV7-2	TRBD1	TRBJ1-2	many	TGTGCCAGCAGCTTAGCCAATCGGGACAGTGGCTACACCTTC	CASSLANRDSGYTF
15	TRBV7-8	-	TRBJ2-1	many	TGTGCCAGCAGCTTCACGCCCAGTGGAGGGGATGAGCAGTTCTTC	CASSFTPSGGDEQFF
13	TRBV5-1	TRBD1	TRBJ1-1	many	TGCGCCAGCAGCTACGAGGGGGCGACTGAAGCTTTCTTT	CASSYEGATEAFF
11	TRBV20-1	-	TRBJ2-7	-	TGCAGTGCCCGTGGAAAGGACGAGCAGTACTTC	CSARGKDEQYF
12	TRBV30	-	TRBJ1-3	many	TGTGCCTGGGGACCCGTCCCAAACACCATATATTTT	CAWGPVPNTIYF
16	TRBV11-1	TRBD1	TRBJ1-2	many	TGTGCCAGCAGCCCGGGACAGGGCGGGACTAACTATGGCTACACCTTC	CASSPGQGGTNYGYTF
12	TRBV6-1	-	TRBJ1-2	many	TGTGCCAGCCGGAGACAGAACTATGGCTACACCTTC	CASRRQNYGYTF
18	TRBV11-2	TRBD2	TRBJ2-6	many	TGTGCCAGCAGCGCCAGTAGCGGGTGGGACTCTGGGGCCAACGTCCTGACTTTC	CASSASSGWDSGANVLTF
14	TRBV11-2	-	TRBJ1-2	many	TGTGCCAGCAGCGGCTACAGGGTGCCCTATGGCTACACCTTC	CASSGYRVPYGYTF
17	TRBV5-1	TRBD2	TRBJ2-5	many	TGCGCCAGCAGCAAGCGAGGGCTAGCGGGGGTCCAAGAGACCCAGTACTTC	CASSKRGLAGVQETQYF
19	TRBV5-6	-	TRBJ2-7	few	TGTGCCAGCAGCTTAATGGGGTCGGGACCGGAAGACTTCGTTTACGAGCAGTACTTC	CASSLMGSGPEDFVYEQYF
15	TRBV2	-	TRBJ1-3	few	TGTGCCAGCAGCCCGGACGTTTACTCTGGAAACACCATATATTTT	CASSPDVYSGNTIYF
12	TRBV11-2	-	TRBJ1-6	many	TGTGCCAGCAGCTCCAGGGCTTCACCCCTCCACTTT	CASSSRASPLHF
15	TRBV3-1	TRBD1	TRBJ2-4	-	TGTGCCAGCAGCCCGGGACAGGGTTTTATAAACATTCAGTACTTC	CASSPGQGFINIQYF
16	TRBV27	-	TRBJ1-1	many	TGTGCCAGCACTCGCCAGTTCCCGGGGGGGGGGACTGAAGCTTTCTTT	CASTRQFPGGGTEAFF
15	TRBV27	-	TRBJ2-7	many	TGTGCCAGCAGTTTATCGATTTTACCATCGGGAGAGCAGTACTTC	CASSLSILPSGEQYF
16	TRBV27	-	TRBJ2-7	-	TGTGCCAGCAGTTTATCTGTGGACACGAGCTCCTACGAGCAGTACTTC	CASSLSVDTSSYEQYF
15	TRBV12-3/TRBV12-4	-	TRBJ1-4	many	TGTGCCAGCAGTTTAGAGGGTTTCGATAATGAAAAACTGTTTTTT	CASSLEGFDNEKLFF
14	TRBV4-1	TRBD1	TRBJ1-5	-	TGCGCCAGCAACCAACCGGGACAGTTTGGGCCCCAGCATTTT	CASNQPGQFGPQHF
14	TRBV5-1	TRBD1	TRBJ2-7	many	TGCGCCAGCAGTTCCCGGACAGGGGAGGACGAGCAGTACTTC	CASSSRTGEDEQYF
15	TRBV20-1	-	TRBJ1-4	few	TGCAGTGCTAGAGATCTGGGGGCAACTAATGAAAAACTGTTTTTT	CSARDLGATNEKLFF
13	TRBV6-2/TRBV6-3	-	TRBJ2-1	-	TGTGCCAGCGCATTTGGATCCTACAATGAGCAGTTCTTC	CASAFGSYNEQFF
14	TRBV5-4	-	TRBJ2-5	-	TGTGCCAGCAGCCCTCCTGAGCGACAAGAGACCCAGTACTTC	CASSPPERQETQYF
14	TRBV11-2	-	TRBJ1-1	many	TGTGCCAGCAGCTTAACCGGGTCCGGCACTGAAGCTTTCTTT	CASSLTGSGTEAFF
14	TRBV20-1	TRBD2	TRBJ2-5	many	TGCAGTGCTAGAACCCTAGCGGGGTTCGAGACCCAGTACTTC	CSARTLAGFETQYF
18	TRBV5-1	-	TRBJ1-1	few	TGCGCCAGCAGCTTGGGAGTCGACAGCCGTTCCATGAACACTGAAGCTTTCTTT	CASSLGVDSRSMNTEAFF
16	TRBV9	-	TRBJ2-7	many	TGTGCCAGCAGCGAGAGAGACGGCCGCCCGACCTACGAGCAGTACTTC	CASSERDGRPTYEQYF
14	TRBV7-2	TRBD2	TRBJ2-1	many	TGTGCCAGCAGCAACAGCGGGGGGCATGGTGAGCAGTTCTTC	CASSNSGGHGEQFF
16	TRBV10-3	TRBD2	TRBJ2-1	many	TGTGCCATCAGTGACAACGAGCGGGGGGGCCTAGGGGAGCAGTTCTTC	CAISDNERGGLGEQFF
13	TRBV3-1	-	TRBJ2-5	many	TGTGCCAGCAGCCAAGGCAGCCAAGAGACCCAGTACTTC	CASSQGSQETQYF
14	TRBV10-3	TRBD1	TRBJ1-2	many	TGTGCCATCCTTCCCGGGACAGGGTTTTATGGCTACACCTTC	CAILPGTGFYGYTF
16	TRBV5-1	TRBD1	TRBJ2-2	-	TGCGCCAGCAGCTCCCCGGACAGGGGGTTGGCCGGGGAGCTGTTTTTT	CASSSPDRGLAGELFF
18	TRBV11-2	-	TRBJ1-2	many	TGTGCCAGCAGCTTAGGATCGTTTTTGGGACCTAACTCAGATGGCTACACCTTC	CASSLGSFLGPNSDGYTF
14	TRBV6-5	-	TRBJ2-5	many	TGTGCCAGCAGTTACTTTAGCGTCCAAGAGACCCAGTACTTC	CASSYFSVQETQYF
11	TRBV4-1	-	TRBJ2-1	-	TGCGCCAGCGGACCCCTACCTGAGCAGTTCTTC	CASGPLPEQFF
13	TRBV9	-	TRBJ2-3	-	TGTGCCAGCAGCGTAGCAAATGGGGATACGCAGTATTTT	CASSVANGDTQYF
16	TRBV7-9	TRBD2	TRBJ2-3	many	TGTGCCAGCAGCGTCCCCCGGGGCGGGAGTAGCGGTACGCAGTATTTT	CASSVPRGGSSGTQYF
13	TRBV12-3/TRBV12-4	-	TRBJ2-1	few	TGTGCCAGCACTCTAGGTGTAGGGTTTGAGCAGTTCTTC	CASTLGVGFEQFF
13	TRBV3-1	-	TRBJ1-1	-	TGTGCCAGCAGCCTCTTCATTGGCACTGAAGCTTTCTTT	CASSLFIGTEAFF
15	TRBV6-6	TRBD1	TRBJ1-1	many	TGTGCCAGCAGTTACGACAGGGGGTTTGGCACTGAAGCTTTCTTT	CASSYDRGFGTEAFF
18	TRBV28	-	TRBJ1-3	-	TGTGCCAGCAGTGAACGGCCTCACCAGGGAGGTAATCGAAACACCATATATTTT	CASSERPHQGGNRNTIYF